This T cell receptor (beta chain) was obtained from a study of T cell responses to AZD1222 COVID-19 vaccine. Across the study: Analyses pooled second doses at about 4 or about 12 weeks. Study-level findings and limits: The donor cohort was predominantly white British with a female majority, and clonal diversity may have been underestimated. Across the whole spike, CD4 TCRs peaked at regions 160-218 and 743-854. The study found Spike-specific TCR breadth and depth rose after two AZD1222 doses.

The CDR3 consists of 16 residues. Germline V lookup: CDR1 SGDLS, CDR2 YYNGEE. The ends lost 2 bases at V and 2 bases at J; junction bases unmatched: 1. Using immunoSEQ multiplex PCR, the repertoire was profiled, and TCRdb retains in-frame clones only, with some absent. The sample includes about 86,000 clones, around 90% of them seen just once. In regard to this clone: As yet, its antigen is unknown. This sample includes further DNA sequences coding for the same CDR3.

This clonotype originated in an adult in good health. The chain is built from TRBV9 and TRBJ2-1; 13 bases map to TRBD2. The sample in question was peripheral blood, obtained on day 0 of AZD1222 vaccination. CDR3 nucleotide sequence: TGTGCCAGCAGCGTCGGGACTAGCGGGACCTACAATGAGCAGTTCTTC. Its translation is CASSVGTSGTYNEQFF.